This T cell receptor (beta chain) originates from a study of T-cell memory formation after mild COVID-19. The overall study: TCR clustering was largely donor specific. Whole-study findings and limits: Several responding clones turned up in pre-infection memory, indicating that cross-reactive memory may have taken part. Clones contracting day 15 to 85 were balanced CD4/CD8; later expanders leaned CD4+.

As for this clonotype: The antigen remains unidentified.

The CDR3 has 14 residues. Per germline, CDR1 DFQATT and CDR2 SNEGSKA (reference sequence). TCRdb ran MiXCR on the 5' RACE reads and lists one entry per CDR3 protein. This table has roughly 200,000 distinct CDR3 sequences, 9% to 10% appearing once. This chain connects TRBV20-1 to TRBJ2-5, with 14 bases lining up with TRBD2. Sequenced material: PBMCs or a T cell subset sorted from them (not recorded which). The receptor comes from a young man who had mild COVID-19 (a few samples of this study predate the infection). Cell type and time point are not known. The CDR3 bases are TGCAGCGGGACTAGCGGGGGAAAGCAAGAGACCCAGTACTTC. This sequence encodes CSGTSGGKQETQYF.